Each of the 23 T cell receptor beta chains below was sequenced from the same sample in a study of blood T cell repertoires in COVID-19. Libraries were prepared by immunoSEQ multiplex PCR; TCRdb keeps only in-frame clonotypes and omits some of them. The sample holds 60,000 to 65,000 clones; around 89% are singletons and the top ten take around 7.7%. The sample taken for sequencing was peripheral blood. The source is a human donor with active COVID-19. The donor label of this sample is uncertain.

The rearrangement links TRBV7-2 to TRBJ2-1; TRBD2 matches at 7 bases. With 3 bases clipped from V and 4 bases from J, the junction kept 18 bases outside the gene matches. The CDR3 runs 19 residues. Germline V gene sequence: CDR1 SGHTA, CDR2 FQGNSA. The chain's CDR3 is CASSFASRGRLAAYNEQFF. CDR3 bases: TGTGCCAGCAGCTTCGCTAGCCGCGGGAGACTAGCCGCTTACAATGAGCAGTTCTTC.

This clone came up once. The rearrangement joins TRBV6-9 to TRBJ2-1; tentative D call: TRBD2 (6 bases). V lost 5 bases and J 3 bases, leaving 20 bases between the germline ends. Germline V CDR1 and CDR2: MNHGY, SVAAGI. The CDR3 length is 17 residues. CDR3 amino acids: CASSPKRDSSFYNEQFF. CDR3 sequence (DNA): TGTGCCAGCAGTCCAAAACGGGACTCTAGCTTCTACAATGAGCAGTTCTTC.

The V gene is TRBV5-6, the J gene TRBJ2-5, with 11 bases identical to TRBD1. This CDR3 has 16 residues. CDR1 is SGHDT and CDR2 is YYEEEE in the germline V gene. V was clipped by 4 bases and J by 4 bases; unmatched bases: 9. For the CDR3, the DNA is TGTGCCAGCAGCCCATGGGGACAGGGGGAGCCAGAGACCCAGTACTTC. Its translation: CASSPWGQGEPETQYF. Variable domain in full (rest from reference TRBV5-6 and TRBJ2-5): DAGVTQSPTHLIKTRGQQVTLRCSPKSGHDTVSWYQQALGQGPQFIFQYYEEEERQRGNFPDRFSGHQFPNYSSELNVNALLLGDSALYLCASSPWGQGEPETQYFGPGTRLLVL.

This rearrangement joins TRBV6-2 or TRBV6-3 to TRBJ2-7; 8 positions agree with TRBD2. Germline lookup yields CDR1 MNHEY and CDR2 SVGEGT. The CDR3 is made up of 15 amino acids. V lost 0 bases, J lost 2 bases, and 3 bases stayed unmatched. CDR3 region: CASSYSRGEPYEQYF. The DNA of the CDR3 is TGTGCCAGCAGTTACTCGCGGGGGGAACCCTACGAGCAGTACTTC.

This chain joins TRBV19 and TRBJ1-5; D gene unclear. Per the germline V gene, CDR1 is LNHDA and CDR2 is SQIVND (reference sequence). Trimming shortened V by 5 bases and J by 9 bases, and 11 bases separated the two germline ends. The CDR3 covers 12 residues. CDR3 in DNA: TGTGCCAGTAGTCGGTGGACTGGGCCCCAGCATTTT. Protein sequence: CASSRWTGPQHF.

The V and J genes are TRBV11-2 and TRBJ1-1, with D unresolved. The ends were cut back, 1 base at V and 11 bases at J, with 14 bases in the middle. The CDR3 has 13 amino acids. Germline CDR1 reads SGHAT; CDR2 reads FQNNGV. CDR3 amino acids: CASSLGEGRGAFF. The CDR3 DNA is TGTGCCAGCAGCTTAGGTGAGGGTAGAGGTGCTTTCTTT.

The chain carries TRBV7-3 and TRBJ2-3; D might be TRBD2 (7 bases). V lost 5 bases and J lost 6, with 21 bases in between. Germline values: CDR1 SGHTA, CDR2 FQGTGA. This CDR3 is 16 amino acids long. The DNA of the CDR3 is TGTGCCAGCAGCGACCTGGGCTGGGGGGGCGCGGATACGCAGTATTTT. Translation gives CASSDLGWGGADTQYF.

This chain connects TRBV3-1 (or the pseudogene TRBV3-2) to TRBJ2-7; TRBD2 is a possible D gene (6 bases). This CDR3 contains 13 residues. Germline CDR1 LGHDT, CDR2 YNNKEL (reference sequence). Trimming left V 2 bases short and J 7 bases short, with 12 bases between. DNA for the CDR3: TGTGCCAGCAGCCAACTAGCGTCGGAGGAGCAGTACTTC. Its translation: CASSQLASEEQYF.

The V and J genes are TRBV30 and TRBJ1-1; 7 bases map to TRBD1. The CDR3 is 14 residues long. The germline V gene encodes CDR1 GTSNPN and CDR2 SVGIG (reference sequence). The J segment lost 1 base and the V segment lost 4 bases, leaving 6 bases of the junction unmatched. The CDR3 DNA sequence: TGTGCCTGGAAAGGGGGCGGTTGGAACACTGAAGCTTTCTTT. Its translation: CAWKGGGWNTEAFF.

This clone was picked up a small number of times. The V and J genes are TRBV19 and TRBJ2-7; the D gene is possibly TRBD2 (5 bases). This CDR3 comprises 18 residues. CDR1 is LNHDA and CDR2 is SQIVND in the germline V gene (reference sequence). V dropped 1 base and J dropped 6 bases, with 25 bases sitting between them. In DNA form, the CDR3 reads TGTGCCAGTAGTATAGGGTGGAGTTCAGCGGCCGCTTTAGTCGAGCAGTACTTC. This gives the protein CASSIGWSSAAALVEQYF.

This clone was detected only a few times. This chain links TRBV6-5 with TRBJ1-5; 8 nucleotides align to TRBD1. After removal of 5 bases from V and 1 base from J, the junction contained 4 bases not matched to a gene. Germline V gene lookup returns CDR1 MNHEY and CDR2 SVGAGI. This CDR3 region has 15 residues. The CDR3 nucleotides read TGTGCCAGCAGTAAGACAGGGGTAAGCAATCAGCCCCAGCATTTT. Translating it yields CASSKTGVSNQPQHF.

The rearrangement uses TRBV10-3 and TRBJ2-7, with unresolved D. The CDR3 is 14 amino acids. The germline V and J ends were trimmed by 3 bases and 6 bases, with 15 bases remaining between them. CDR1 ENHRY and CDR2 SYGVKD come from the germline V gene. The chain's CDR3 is CAISDRSVRSEQYF. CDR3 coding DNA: TGTGCCATCAGTGATCGCTCAGTGAGGAGCGAGCAGTACTTC.

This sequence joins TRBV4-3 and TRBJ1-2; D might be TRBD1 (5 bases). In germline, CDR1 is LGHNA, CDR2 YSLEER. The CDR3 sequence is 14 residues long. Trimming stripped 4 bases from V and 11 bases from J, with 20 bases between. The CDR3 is CASSLRDSFMGYTF. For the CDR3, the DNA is TGCGCCAGCAGCCTCCGGGACTCCTTCATGGGTTACACCTTC.

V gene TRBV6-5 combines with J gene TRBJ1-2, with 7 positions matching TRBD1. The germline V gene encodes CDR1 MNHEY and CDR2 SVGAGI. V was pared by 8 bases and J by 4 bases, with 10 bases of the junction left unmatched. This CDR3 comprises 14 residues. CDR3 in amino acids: CASQGGRATYGYTF. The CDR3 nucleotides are TGTGCCAGCCAGGGGGGCAGGGCTACCTATGGCTACACCTTC.

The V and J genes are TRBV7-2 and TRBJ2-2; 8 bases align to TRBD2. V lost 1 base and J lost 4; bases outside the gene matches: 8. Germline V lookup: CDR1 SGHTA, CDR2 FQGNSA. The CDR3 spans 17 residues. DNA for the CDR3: TGTGCCAGCAGCTTAGATTTTTCCGGGGGGGGCACCGGGGAGCTGTTTTTT. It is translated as CASSLDFSGGGTGELFF.

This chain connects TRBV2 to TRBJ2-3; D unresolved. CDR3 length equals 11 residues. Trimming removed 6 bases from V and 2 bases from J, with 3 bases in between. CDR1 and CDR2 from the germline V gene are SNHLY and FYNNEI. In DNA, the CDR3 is TGTGCCAGCAGATACACAGATACGCAGTATTTT. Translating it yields CASRYTDTQYF.

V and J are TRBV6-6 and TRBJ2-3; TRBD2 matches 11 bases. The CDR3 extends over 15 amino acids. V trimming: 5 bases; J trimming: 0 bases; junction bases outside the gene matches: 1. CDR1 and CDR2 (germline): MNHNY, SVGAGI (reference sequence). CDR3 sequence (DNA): TGTGCCAGCAGTCCTAGCGGGGGGAGCACAGATACGCAGTATTTT. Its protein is CASSPSGGSTDTQYF.

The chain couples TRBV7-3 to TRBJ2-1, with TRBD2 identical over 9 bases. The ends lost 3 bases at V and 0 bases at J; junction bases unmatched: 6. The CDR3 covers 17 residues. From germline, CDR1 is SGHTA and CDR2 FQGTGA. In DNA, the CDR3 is TGTGCCAGCAGCTTGGCGGGAGGGTTGAGCTCCTACAATGAGCAGTTCTTC. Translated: CASSLAGGLSSYNEQFF.

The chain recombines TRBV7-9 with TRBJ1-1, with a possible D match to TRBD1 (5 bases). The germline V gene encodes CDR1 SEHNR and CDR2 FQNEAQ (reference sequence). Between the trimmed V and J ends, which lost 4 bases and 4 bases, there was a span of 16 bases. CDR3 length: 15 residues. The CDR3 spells CASSSISGGSTEAFF. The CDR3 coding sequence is TGTGCCAGCAGCTCCATCAGTGGGGGGTCCACTGAAGCTTTCTTT.

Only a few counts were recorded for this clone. The CDR3 is CASSHTPGLAGEGDTQYF. The CDR3 nucleotides read TGTGCCAGCAGCCATACGCCGGGACTAGCGGGGGAGGGAGATACGCAGTATTTT. The J gene is TRBJ2-3, the V gene TRBV4-2, with 14 bases matching TRBD2. The CDR3 has 18 residues. Germline-derived CDR1 and CDR2 are LGHNA and YNFKEQ. The trim removed 3 bases at V and 5 bases at J, leaving 10 bases unmatched.

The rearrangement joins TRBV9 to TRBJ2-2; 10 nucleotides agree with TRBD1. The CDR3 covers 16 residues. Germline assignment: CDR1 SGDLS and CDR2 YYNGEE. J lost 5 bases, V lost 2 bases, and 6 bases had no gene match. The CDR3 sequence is CASSVGPGQGTGELFF. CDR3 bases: TGTGCCAGCAGCGTGGGACCGGGACAGGGGACCGGGGAGCTGTTTTTT.

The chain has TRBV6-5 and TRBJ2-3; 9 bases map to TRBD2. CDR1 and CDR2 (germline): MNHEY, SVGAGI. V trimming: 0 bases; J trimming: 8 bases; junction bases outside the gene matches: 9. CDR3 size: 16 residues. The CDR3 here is CASSYSKGGGGSTQYF. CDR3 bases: TGTGCCAGCAGTTACTCGAAAGGCGGGGGGGGCTCTACGCAGTATTTT.

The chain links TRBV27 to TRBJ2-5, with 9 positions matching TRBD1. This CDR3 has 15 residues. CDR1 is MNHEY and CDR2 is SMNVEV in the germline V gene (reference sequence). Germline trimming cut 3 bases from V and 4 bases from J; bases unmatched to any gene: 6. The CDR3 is CASSFGTGTIETQYF. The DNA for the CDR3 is TGTGCCAGCAGTTTTGGGACAGGGACTATAGAGACCCAGTACTTC.